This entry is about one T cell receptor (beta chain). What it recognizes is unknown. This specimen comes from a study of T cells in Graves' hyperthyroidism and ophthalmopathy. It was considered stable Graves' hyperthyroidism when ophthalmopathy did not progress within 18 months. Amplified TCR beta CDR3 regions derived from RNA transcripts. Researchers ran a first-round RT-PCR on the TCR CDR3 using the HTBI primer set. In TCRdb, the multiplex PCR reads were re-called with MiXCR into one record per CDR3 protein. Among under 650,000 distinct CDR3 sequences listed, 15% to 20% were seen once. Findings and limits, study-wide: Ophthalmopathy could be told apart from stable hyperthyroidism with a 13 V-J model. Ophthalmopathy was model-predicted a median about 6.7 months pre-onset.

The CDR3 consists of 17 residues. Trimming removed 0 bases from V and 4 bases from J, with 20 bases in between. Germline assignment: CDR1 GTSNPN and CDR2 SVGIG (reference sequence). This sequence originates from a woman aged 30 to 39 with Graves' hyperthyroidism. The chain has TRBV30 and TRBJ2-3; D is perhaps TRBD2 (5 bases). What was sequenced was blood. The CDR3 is CAWSVKPSKRPADTQYF. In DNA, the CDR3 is TGTGCCTGGAGTGTAAAACCCTCTAAGCGGCCCGCAGATACGCAGTATTTT.